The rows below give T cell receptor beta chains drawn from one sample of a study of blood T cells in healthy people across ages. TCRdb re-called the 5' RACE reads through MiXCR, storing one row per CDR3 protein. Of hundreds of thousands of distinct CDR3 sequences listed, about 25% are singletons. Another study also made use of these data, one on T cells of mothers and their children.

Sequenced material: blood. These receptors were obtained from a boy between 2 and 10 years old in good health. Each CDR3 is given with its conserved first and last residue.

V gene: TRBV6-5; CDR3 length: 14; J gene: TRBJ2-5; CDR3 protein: CASKKRERVKTQYF
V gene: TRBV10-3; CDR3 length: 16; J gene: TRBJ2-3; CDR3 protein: CAIRPSGGASTDTQYF
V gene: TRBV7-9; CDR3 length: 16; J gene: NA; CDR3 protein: CASSFPGLAGGNEQFF
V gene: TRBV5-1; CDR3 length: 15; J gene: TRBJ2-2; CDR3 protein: CASSLDRRNTGELFF
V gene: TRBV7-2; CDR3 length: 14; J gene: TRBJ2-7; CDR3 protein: CASSLVGGKYEQYF
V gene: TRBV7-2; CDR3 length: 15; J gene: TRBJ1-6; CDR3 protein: CASSPQAASNSPLHF
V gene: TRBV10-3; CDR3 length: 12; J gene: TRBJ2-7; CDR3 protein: CASTGNLDEQYF
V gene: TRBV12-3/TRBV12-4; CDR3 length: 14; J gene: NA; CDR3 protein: CASRLAGELYEQYF
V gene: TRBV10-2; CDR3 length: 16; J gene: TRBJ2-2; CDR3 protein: CASSPFSGSHTGELFF
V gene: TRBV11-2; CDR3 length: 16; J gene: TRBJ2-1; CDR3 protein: CASRAGTSGRSHEQFF
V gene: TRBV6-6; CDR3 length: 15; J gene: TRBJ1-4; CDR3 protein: CASSRGTGAYEKLFF
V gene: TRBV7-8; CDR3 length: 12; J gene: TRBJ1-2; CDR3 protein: CASSSGERGYTF
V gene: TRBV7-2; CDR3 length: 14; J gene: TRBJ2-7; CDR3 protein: CASSQTSGMYEQYF
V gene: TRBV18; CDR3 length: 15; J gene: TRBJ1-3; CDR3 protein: CASFLQPSSGNTIYF
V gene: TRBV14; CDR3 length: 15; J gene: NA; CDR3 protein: CASSHPRGNFYEQYF
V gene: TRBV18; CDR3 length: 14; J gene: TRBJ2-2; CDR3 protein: CASSPPLGAGELFF
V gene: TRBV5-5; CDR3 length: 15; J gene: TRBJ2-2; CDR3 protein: CASSLGVHNTGELFF
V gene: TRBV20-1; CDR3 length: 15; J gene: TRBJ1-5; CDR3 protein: CSALKADPRNQPQHF
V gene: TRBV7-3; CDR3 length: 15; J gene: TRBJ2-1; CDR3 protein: CASSLTGGGYNEQFF
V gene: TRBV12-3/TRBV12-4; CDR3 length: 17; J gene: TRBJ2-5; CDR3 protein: CASSSRFIARGQETQYF
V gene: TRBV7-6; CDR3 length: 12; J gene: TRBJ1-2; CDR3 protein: CASSTWTGGYTF
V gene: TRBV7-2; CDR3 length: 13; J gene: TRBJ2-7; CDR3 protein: CASSRQVVYEQYF
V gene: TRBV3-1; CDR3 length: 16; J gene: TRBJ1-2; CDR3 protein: CASSQDSGRRNYGYTF
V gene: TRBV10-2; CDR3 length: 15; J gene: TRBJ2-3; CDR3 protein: CASSEAGYRTDTQYF
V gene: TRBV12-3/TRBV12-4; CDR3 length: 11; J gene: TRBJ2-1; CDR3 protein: CASSTLNEQFF
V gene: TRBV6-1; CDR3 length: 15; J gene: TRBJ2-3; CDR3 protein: CASQGQASYTDTQYF
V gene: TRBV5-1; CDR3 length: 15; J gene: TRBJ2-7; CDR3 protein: CASSPRLAGAVEQYF
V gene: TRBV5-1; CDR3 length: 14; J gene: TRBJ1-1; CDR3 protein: CASSRRGLNTEAFF
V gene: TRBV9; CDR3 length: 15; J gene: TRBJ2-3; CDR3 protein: CASSVEGGRADTQYF
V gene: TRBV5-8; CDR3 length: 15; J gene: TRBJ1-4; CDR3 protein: CASSPTGLQREKLFF
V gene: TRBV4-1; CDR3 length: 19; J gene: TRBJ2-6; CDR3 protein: CASSQGLTSGRHGANVLTF
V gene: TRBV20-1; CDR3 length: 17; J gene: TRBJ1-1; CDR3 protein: CSAIRSHRGLRDTEAFF
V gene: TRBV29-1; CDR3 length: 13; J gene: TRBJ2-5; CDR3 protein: CGVLGLLGGTQYF
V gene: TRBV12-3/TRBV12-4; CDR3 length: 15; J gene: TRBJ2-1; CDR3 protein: CASRPEWTAYNEQFF
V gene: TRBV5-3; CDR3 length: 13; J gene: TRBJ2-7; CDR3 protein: CARTPGQDYEQYF
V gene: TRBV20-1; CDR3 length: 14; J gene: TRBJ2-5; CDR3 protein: CSAQPRGLSETQYF
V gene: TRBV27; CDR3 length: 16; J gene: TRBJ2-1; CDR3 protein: CASMLAGASSYNEQFF
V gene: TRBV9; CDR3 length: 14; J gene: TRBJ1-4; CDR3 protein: CASSRGAANEKLFF
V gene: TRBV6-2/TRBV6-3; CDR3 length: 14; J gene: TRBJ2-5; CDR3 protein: CASTSPTSTREQYF
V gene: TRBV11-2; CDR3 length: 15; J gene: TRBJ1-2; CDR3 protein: CASSLDTRQGYGYTF
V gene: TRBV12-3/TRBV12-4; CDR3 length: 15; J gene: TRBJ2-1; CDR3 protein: CASSPLSGANNEQFF